This is a list of T cell receptor beta chains from one sample in a study of early T cells in non-severe SARS-CoV-2 infection. TCRdb re-derived calls from the 5' RACE reads in MiXCR, one entry per CDR3 protein. The table includes more than 65,000 distinct CDR3 sequences, roughly 15% detected once. The source material was whole blood. The receptors come from an adult who was a healthcare worker with PCR-confirmed SARS-CoV-2 infection or an uninfected control (not recorded which). The CDR3 runs from the conserved cysteine through the conserved F or W. Fields, in order: V gene, D gene, clone size, J gene, CDR3 DNA, CDR3 protein. The D gene is left open where the match is weak. The size field is filled for only some rows; it gives once, few, many or a size class.

TRBV6-5	.	many	TRBJ2-3	TGTGCCAGCAGTCCCCCAGGTGCAATAGATACGCAGTATTTT	CASSPPGAIDTQYF
TRBV12-3/TRBV12-4	TRBD1	many	TRBJ1-1	TGTGCCAGCAGTCCCGGGACAGCCCTAAGGGTGACGGCTTTCTTT	CASSPGTALRVTAFF
TRBV11-2	.	.	TRBJ1-2	TGTGCCAGCAGCTTTGATTCCTCTAGGGATGGCTACACCTTC	CASSFDSSRDGYTF
TRBV20-1	.	few	TRBJ2-3	TGCAGTGTTAACCTCAGGCAGCCTAGCACAGATACGCAGTATTTT	CSVNLRQPSTDTQYF
TRBV12-3/TRBV12-4	.	.	TRBJ2-7	TGTGCCAGCAGTTTAGCTCAGCTAGCTCGGTACGAGCAGTACTTC	CASSLAQLARYEQYF
TRBV14	.	few	TRBJ2-7	TGTGCCAGCAGCCACAGGGTGCTTGGGTCCGAGCAGTACTTC	CASSHRVLGSEQYF
TRBV27	.	.	TRBJ2-1	TGTGCCAGCAGTTTAGGGGGTGGGGTGAGGGAGCAGTTCTTC	CASSLGGGVREQFF
TRBV5-1	TRBD1	many	TRBJ1-5	TGCGCCAGCAGCACCGGGACAGGCCAGCCCCAGCATTTT	CASSTGTGQPQHF
TRBV5-6	TRBD1	many	TRBJ2-5	TGTGCCAGCAGCCCAACCGAGACAGGGACCGAGACCCAGTACTTC	CASSPTETGTETQYF
TRBV7-2	.	many	TRBJ1-4	TGTGCCAGCAGCTTAGGAGGGAATGAAAAACTGTTTTTT	CASSLGGNEKLFF
TRBV11-2	TRBD2	many	TRBJ2-1	TGTGCCAGCAGCCGAATAGCGGGGGGGCTAGACAATGAGCAGTTCTTC	CASSRIAGGLDNEQFF
TRBV14	TRBD1	.	TRBJ2-5	TGTGCCAGCAGCCAAGATTGGAACAGGGGACAAGAGACCCAGTACTTC	CASSQDWNRGQETQYF
TRBV12-3/TRBV12-4	.	many	TRBJ1-1	TGTGCCAGCAGTTTTGGGGGGAACACTGAAGCTTTCTTT	CASSFGGNTEAFF
TRBV7-8	.	many	TRBJ2-3	TGTGCCAGCAGCTTAATCGACGGAGATACGCAGTATTTT	CASSLIDGDTQYF
TRBV29-1	.	many	TRBJ2-7	TGCAGCGTATACGCCCCCTACGAGCAGTACTTC	CSVYAPYEQYF
TRBV18	.	.	TRBJ2-3	TGTGCCAGCTCACCACAACGGGATACGCAGTATTTT	CASSPQRDTQYF
TRBV11-3	TRBD2	many	TRBJ2-3	TGTGCCAGCAGCCTTACCGTAGCGGGGGGCCGCACAGATACGCAGTATTTT	CASSLTVAGGRTDTQYF
TRBV3-1	.	.	TRBJ1-1	TGTGCCAGCAGCCAATCCGGCGCTGAAGCTTTCTTT	CASSQSGAEAFF
TRBV20-1	.	few	TRBJ2-1	TGCAGTGCGAGTCCCCCACACAGCTCCTACAATGAGCAGTTCTTC	CSASPPHSSYNEQFF
TRBV30	TRBD1	many	TRBJ2-7	TGTGCCTGGAGTGATGACAGGGGACCGATCTTC	CAWSDDRGPIF
TRBV4-1	.	few	TRBJ2-4	TGCGCCAGCAGAGACCCTCTAGCGCACAAAAACATTCAGTACTTC	CASRDPLAHKNIQYF
TRBV10-3	TRBD1	.	TRBJ2-7	TGTGCCATCAGGGACAGGGGGCCCGAGTCAGAGCAGTACTTC	CAIRDRGPESEQYF
TRBV18	.	.	TRBJ1-5	TGTGCCAGCTCACCACTGGGGTCATTATATCAGCCCCAGCATTTT	CASSPLGSLYQPQHF
TRBV20-1	.	few	TRBJ2-3	TGCAGTGCCAGACAGAGCCACACAGATACGCAGTATTTT	CSARQSHTDTQYF
TRBV2	TRBD2	many	TRBJ2-3	TGTGCCAGCCCCTTGGCGCGGGGGACCACAGATACGCAGTATTTT	CASPLARGTTDTQYF